The entry below gives a single T cell receptor (beta chain) sequence along with its context. Germline lookup yields CDR1 SGDLS and CDR2 YYNGEE. There are 16 residues in the CDR3. The V end was cut by 4 bases, the J end by 5 bases, with 21 bases between. The data are from a study of blood T cell repertoires in COVID-19. Study in general: There were acute and convalescent COVID-19 samples, and they came from the United States, Italy and Spain. From T cells, B-cell-depleted T cells, or PBMCs came the material, which was cDNA or gDNA.

Sequenced by immunoSEQ multiplex PCR; TCRdb stores in-frame clones only, minus some. The sample holds about 300,000 clones, around 90% seen once. Cohort assignment relied on participant-reported clinical history. Among Cohort 3 donors, those recovered had two negative PCRs, clearance, or symptom resolution. The TCR originated in a woman aged 40 to 50 who had recovered from COVID-19. The rearrangement uses TRBV9 and TRBJ1-2; D may be TRBD1 (6 bases). Sequencing input: PBMCs or T cells enriched from blood (not recorded which). Here the CDR3 reads CASSPSPAGVGYGYTF. The DNA of the CDR3 is TGTGCCAGCAGCCCCTCACCCGCAGGGGTGGGGTATGGCTACACCTTC. The whole variable domain, remainder taken from reference TRBV9 and TRBJ1-2, is DSGVTQTPKHLITATGQRVTLRCSPRSGDLSVYWYQQSLDQGLQFLIQYYNGEERAKGNILERFSAQQFPDLHSELNLSSLELGDSALYFCASSPSPAGVGYGYTFGSGTRLTVV.